This T cell receptor beta chain was identified during a study of T cells after posttransplantation cyclophosphamide. Study-level results: Later post-transplant blood repertoires were often dominated by donor CD8+ memory clones.

About this clone: Its antigen is still unknown.

V gave up 1 base and J gave up 7 bases, with 13 bases separating them. The CDR3 spans 14 residues. CDR1 and CDR2 (germline): LNHDA, SQIVND (reference sequence). Repertoires were generated with immunoSEQ multiplex PCR, while TCRdb's copy carries only in-frame clones and drops some. This sample has fewer than 60,000 clones, with 90% to 95% found just once. V and J are TRBV19 and TRBJ1-2, with no clear D. Input material: PBMCs. This receptor was identified in a woman between 25 and 40 years old in good health and a related stem cell transplant donor. The CDR3 bases are TGTGCCAGTAGTATAGGTTCGGGCAGCGGTGGCTACACCTTC. Residues: CASSIGSGSGGYTF.